A single sample gave rise to the 18 T cell receptor beta chains below, sequenced in a study of shared clonotypes between healthy human individuals. The data were produced by immunoSEQ multiplex PCR, yet TCRdb's version contains in-frame clones alone and is incomplete. The sample carries roughly 2,000,000 clones, approximately 92% recorded once. Selected positively for CCR7 and CD45RO-negative, naive CD8 cells excluded terminally differentiated effector memory CD45RA+ cells. Sequencing used naive CD8+ T cells from PBMCs. The receptors derive from a man younger than 35 in good health. Some clones in this sample may be carry-over from other donors' samples.

With regard to this clone: Other DNA variants within this sample encode the same CDR3. The V call is TRBV27, the J call TRBJ1-5; no firm D call. The germline V gene encodes CDR1 MNHEY and CDR2 SMNVEV (reference sequence). The CDR3 loop spans 14 amino acids. Trimming left V 6 bases short and J 0 bases short, with 9 bases between. As DNA, the CDR3 is TGTGCCAGCAGCCTTGGATATAGCAATCAGCCCCAGCATTTT. This sequence encodes CASSLGYSNQPQHF.

V is TRBV4-2 and J is TRBJ2-7; D might be TRBD2 (6 bases). CDR1 is LGHNA and CDR2 is YNFKEQ in the germline V gene. The germline V and J ends were trimmed by 1 base and 1 base, with 11 bases remaining between them. This CDR3 is built from 15 residues. The CDR3 bases are TGTGCCAGCAGCCAAGGGAGGGCCCTGTCCTACGAGCAGTACTTC. Its translation: CASSQGRALSYEQYF.

This clone was seen a handful of times. The V gene is TRBV7-6, the J gene TRBJ1-2; D call uncertain. Between the trimmed V and J ends, which lost 5 bases and 4 bases, there was a span of 11 bases. CDR3 length: 13 residues. CDR1 is SGHVS and CDR2 is FNYEAQ in the germline V gene. The CDR3 here is CASSSTAGYGYTF. CDR3 coding DNA: TGTGCCAGCAGCAGTACAGCCGGCTATGGCTACACCTTC.

This chain links TRBV11-3 with TRBJ2-7, with D unclear. The CDR3 runs to 12 residues. V was trimmed by 5 bases and J by 6 bases, leaving 11 bases between them. Germline CDR1 is SGHNT and CDR2 is YENEEA. CDR3 sequence reads: CASSPGDREQYF. CDR3 nucleotide sequence: TGTGCCAGCAGCCCCGGCGACCGCGAGCAGTACTTC.

The rearrangement links TRBV28 to TRBJ2-4, with D uncertain. Trimming removed 4 bases from V and 0 bases from J, with 13 bases in between. The length of the CDR3 is 16 residues. Germline V CDR1 and CDR2: MDHEN, SYDVKM. The chain's CDR3 is CASSSRQPLAKNIQYF. CDR3 bases: TGTGCCAGCAGTTCCAGACAACCTTTAGCCAAAAACATTCAGTACTTC.

The V call is TRBV28, the J call TRBJ2-5; 7 bases line up with TRBD2. The CDR3 totals 14 residues. Germline trimming cut 5 bases from V and 3 bases from J; bases unmatched to any gene: 6. Germline V gene data show CDR1 as MDHEN and CDR2 as SYDVKM. DNA for the CDR3: TGTGCCAGCAGTCCAGCGGGGCCAAAAGAGACCCAGTACTTC. It codes for CASSPAGPKETQYF.

This clone was recorded only once. The chain is built from TRBV27 and TRBJ1-1, with TRBD1 as a possible D gene (5 bases). This CDR3 spans 15 amino acids. CDR1 is MNHEY, CDR2 SMNVEV, per germline (reference sequence). Trimming pared 7 bases from V and 0 bases from J, leaving 15 bases between. The CDR3 nucleotides read TGTGCCAGCATGAATGGGGCAGGGTTGAACACTGAAGCTTTCTTT. The encoded protein is CASMNGAGLNTEAFF.

The rearrangement links TRBV11-2 to TRBJ2-1; 7 bases align to TRBD2. Germline V lookup: CDR1 SGHAT, CDR2 FQNNGV. The CDR3 runs 14 residues. V lost 4 bases to trimming and J lost 10 bases; unmatched junction nucleotides: 10. CDR3 loop: CASSSREAAREQFF. The CDR3 nucleotides read TGTGCCAGCAGCTCTCGGGAGGCGGCTAGGGAGCAGTTCTTC.

The genes are TRBV4-1 and TRBJ2-3, with no clear D. Germline loops: CDR1 MGHRA, CDR2 YSYEKL. The CDR3 spans 15 residues. Trimming took 2 bases from V and 5 from J, leaving 14 bases between them. The CDR3 region is CASSQRSAAQDTQYF. CDR3 bases: TGCGCCAGCAGCCAAAGATCGGCGGCTCAAGATACGCAGTATTTT.

J is TRBJ2-2 and V is TRBV9; TRBD2 agrees at 9 bases. CDR1 and CDR2 from the germline V gene are SGDLS and YYNGEE. The V gene end was trimmed by 1 base and the J gene end by 4 bases; junction bases not matched to a gene: 5. The CDR3 runs to 16 residues. Written as DNA, the CDR3 is TGTGCCAGCAGCGTATACCTAGCGGGACGCACCGGGGAGCTGTTTTTT. Protein product: CASSVYLAGRTGELFF.

CDR3 sequence reads: CASSLEVAGGPDEQYF. The CDR3, as DNA: TGTGCCAGCAGTTTAGAGGTAGCGGGAGGGCCGGACGAGCAGTACTTC. The J gene is TRBJ2-7, the V gene TRBV28; the match to TRBD2 covers 11 bases. J gave up 5 bases and V 2 bases, and 8 bases lay outside the gene matches. CDR1 is MDHEN and CDR2 is SYDVKM in the germline V gene. The CDR3 totals 16 residues.

This clone occurred a few times. The rearrangement uses TRBV19 and TRBJ1-5; no firm D call. In germline, CDR1 is LNHDA, CDR2 SQIVND (reference sequence). Trimming left V 7 bases short and J 3 bases short, with 10 bases between. The CDR3 runs to 13 residues. Here the CDR3 DNA reads TGTGCCAGTATCGAGGCCCACAATCAGCCCCAGCATTTT. Residues: CASIEAHNQPQHF.

CDR3 amino acids: CASSGQGAFISGNTIYF. The CDR3 DNA is TGTGCCAGCAGTGGACAGGGGGCCTTCATCTCTGGAAACACCATATATTTT. The chain carries TRBV28 and TRBJ1-3, with TRBD1 identical over 11 bases. The V and J ends lost 5 bases and 0 bases, in that order; junction bases with no gene match: 6. This CDR3 has 17 residues. CDR1 MDHEN and CDR2 SYDVKM come from the germline V gene.

The chain is built from TRBV4-2 and TRBJ2-5, with 10 bases identical to TRBD2. CDR1 and CDR2 from the germline V gene are LGHNA and YNFKEQ. The V and J ends lost 3 bases and 1 base, in that order; junction bases with no gene match: 11. The CDR3 has 18 residues. CDR3 sequence (DNA): TGTGCCAGCAGCCAGGGGACCGGGACTAGCGTTTTCCAAGAGACCCAGTACTTC. Its protein product is CASSQGTGTSVFQETQYF.

J is TRBJ2-5 and V is TRBV25-1; the match to TRBD2 covers 9 bases. This CDR3 has 16 amino acids. Germline assignment: CDR1 MGHDK and CDR2 SYGVNS. J was trimmed by 1 base and V by 6 bases; bases with no gene match: 9. Here the CDR3 DNA reads TGTGCCAGCAGACCCCCGCGGGAGGGGGCCCAAGAGACCCAGTACTTC. It translates to CASRPPREGAQETQYF.

The V call is TRBV7-2, the J call TRBJ1-2; no firm D call. The CDR3 sequence is 11 residues long. Trimming stripped 7 bases from V and 8 bases from J, with 11 bases between. Germline CDR1 and CDR2: SGHTA and FQGNSA. The CDR3 spells CASNQQDGYTF. CDR3 DNA sequence: TGTGCCAGCAACCAGCAGGACGGCTACACCTTC.

This chain links TRBV30 with TRBJ2-1; D is uncertain. The V and J ends lost 1 base and 6 bases respectively, with 4 bases between them. CDR3 size: 11 residues. Germline lookup yields CDR1 GTSNPN and CDR2 SVGIG (reference sequence). CDR3 loop: CAWSDLNEQFF. The CDR3 DNA sequence: TGTGCCTGGAGTGATCTCAATGAGCAGTTCTTC.

V and J are TRBV5-1 and TRBJ2-1; 7 bases are a match to TRBD2. Trimming at V came to 3 bases and at J to 1 base, leaving 1 base not matched to a gene. There are 14 residues in the CDR3. Germline V gene lookup returns CDR1 SGHRS and CDR2 YFSETQ. CDR3 sequence (DNA): TGCGCCAGCAGCTGGCGGGGGTCCTACAATGAGCAGTTCTTC. Translated: CASSWRGSYNEQFF. The full variable domain, its missing parts supplied by reference TRBV5-1 and TRBJ2-1, is KAGVTQTPRYLIKTRGQQVTLSCSPISGHRSVSWYQQTPGQGLQFLFEYFSETQRNKGNFPGRFSGRQFSNSRSEMNVSTLELGDSALYLCASSWRGSYNEQFFGPGTRLTVL.